This is a list of T cell receptor beta chains from one sample in a study of OX40 agonist ivuxolimab in advanced cancers. Clones were read by immunoSEQ multiplex PCR, and TCRdb kept only the in-frame ones, dropping some. The data show fewer than 80,000 clones, 91% seen once. The specimen comprised CD4+ or CD8+ T cells sorted from blood, sampled in a trial of the OX40 agonist ivuxolimab. These receptors all come from an adult with an advanced solid tumor such as melanoma, head and neck, liver or kidney cancer. Each CDR3 is given with its conserved first and last residue. Fields, in order: CDR3 protein, V gene, J gene.

CASRNRAPGELFF	TRBV10-1	TRBJ2-2
CASSAFGPGEQYF	TRBV5-6	TRBJ2-7
CASSPYRGAAGDTQYF	TRBV27	TRBJ2-3
CASSPRGTGDHGYTF	TRBV18	TRBJ1-2
CASSPSLGGYTF	TRBV11-2	TRBJ1-2
CASSLDGSSYNEQFF	TRBV7-2	TRBJ2-1
CASSLSYSYGYTF	TRBV7-9	TRBJ1-2
CASSLTTGSTDTQYF	TRBV5-1	TRBJ2-3
CASTLPGANYGYTF	TRBV28	TRBJ1-2
CASSPQGGTGNTIYF	TRBV9	TRBJ1-3
CASSRQGADTGELFF	TRBV19	TRBJ2-2
CASSLSGVGGELFF	TRBV7-3	TRBJ2-2
CAFEGKDRDGLAGNTIYF	TRBV5-4	TRBJ1-3
CASSSQGGQWETQYF	TRBV7-3	TRBJ2-5
CASSLWGSSGANVLTF	TRBV7-3	TRBJ2-6
CASSLRQGDTEAFF	TRBV5-1	TRBJ1-1
CASSLFGGKTGNTIYF	TRBV5-6	TRBJ1-3
CASRPGGGLGIGYTF	TRBV28	TRBJ1-2
CASSRDFEQFF	TRBV11-2	TRBJ2-1
CASSVGGGRTYEQYF	TRBV9	TRBJ2-7
CAWNEREGYTF	TRBV30	TRBJ1-2
CASSLVIGDQPQHF	TRBV7-2	TRBJ1-5
CASSPPGSTNEKLFF	TRBV5-1	TRBJ1-4
CASSHKFWGSGIVNEQFF	TRBV27	TRBJ2-1
CASSLIWGSKSGNTIYF	TRBV7-6	TRBJ1-3
CASSRTEQETQYF	TRBV6-6	TRBJ2-5
CASSQGRLAGTERYQFF	TRBV18	TRBJ2-1
CASSQEVVRGQETQYF	TRBV4-2	TRBJ2-5
CASSRNRGDYEQYF	TRBV6-5	TRBJ2-7
CASSPMSGGYNEQFF	TRBV5-1	TRBJ2-1
CASSLAAQAGVPYF	TRBV7-9	TRBJ2-7
CASSVAGGHYEQYF	TRBV9	TRBJ2-7
CASSLGLALAKNIQYF	TRBV2	TRBJ2-4
CASSPDYDRVGELFF	TRBV7-9	TRBJ2-2
CASSFLAGYYEQYF	TRBV28	TRBJ2-7
CATIERAGRTDTQYF	TRBV15	TRBJ2-3
CASSLRTGYEQYF	TRBV5-1	TRBJ2-7
CASSQDLSGAYEQYF	TRBV4-2	TRBJ2-7
CATSRDLLNTGELFF	TRBV15	TRBJ2-2
CASTQRGPSGRDHEQYF	TRBV21-1	-
CAAHPETREETQYF	TRBV7-5	TRBJ2-5
CASRGQDRQPQHF	TRBV12-2	TRBJ1-5
CASSLPQAVDTQYF	TRBV5-4	TRBJ2-3
CASSLDPPWSGGLKENIQYF	TRBV11-2	TRBJ2-4
CASSPQVNIQYF	TRBV19	TRBJ2-4